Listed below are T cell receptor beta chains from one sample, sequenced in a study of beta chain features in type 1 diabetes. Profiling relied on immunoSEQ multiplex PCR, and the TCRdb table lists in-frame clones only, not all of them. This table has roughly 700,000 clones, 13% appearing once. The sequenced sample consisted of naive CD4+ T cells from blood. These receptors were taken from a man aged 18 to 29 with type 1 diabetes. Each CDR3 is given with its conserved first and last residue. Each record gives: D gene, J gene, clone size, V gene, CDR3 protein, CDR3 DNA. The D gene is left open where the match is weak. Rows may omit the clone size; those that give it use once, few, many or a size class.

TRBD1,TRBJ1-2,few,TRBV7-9,CASSPDRDYGYTF,TGTGCCAGCAGCCCGGACAGGGACTATGGCTACACCTTC
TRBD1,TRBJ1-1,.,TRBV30,CAWSVRGREAFF,TGTGCCTGGAGTGTCAGGGGGCGAGAAGCTTTCTTT
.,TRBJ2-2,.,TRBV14,CASAARYTGELFF,TGTGCCAGCGCGGCTAGATACACCGGGGAGCTGTTTTTT
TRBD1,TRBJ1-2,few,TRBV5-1,CASSLGTGFGYTF,TGCGCCAGCAGCCTCGGGACAGGGTTTGGCTACACCTTC
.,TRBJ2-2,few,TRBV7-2,CASSSGVGELFF,TGTGCCAGCAGCTCAGGGGTGGGGGAGCTGTTTTTT
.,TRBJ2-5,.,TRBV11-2,CASSALVGQVETQYF,TGTGCCAGCAGCGCCTTAGTGGGGCAGGTCGAGACCCAGTACTTC
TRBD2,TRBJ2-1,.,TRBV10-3,CATSPRAAGGNEQFF,TGTGCCACAAGTCCGAGGGCGGCGGGGGGCAATGAGCAGTTCTTC
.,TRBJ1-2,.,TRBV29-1,CSVDRGTPGSGYTF,TGCAGCGTTGATAGGGGCACCCCGGGCTCTGGCTACACCTTC
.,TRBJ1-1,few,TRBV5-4,CASSFTGITEAFF,TGTGCCAGCAGCTTTACAGGGATTACTGAAGCTTTCTTT
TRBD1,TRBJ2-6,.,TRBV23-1,CASIRRDRNSGANVLTF,TGCGCCAGCATCCGCCGGGACAGAAACTCTGGGGCCAACGTCCTGACTTTC
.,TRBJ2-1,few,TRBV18,CASSPGQLAYNEQFF,TGTGCCAGCTCACCCGGACAGCTAGCCTACAATGAGCAGTTCTTC
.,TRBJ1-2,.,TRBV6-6,CASRDLENYGYTF,TGTGCCAGCAGGGATTTGGAGAACTATGGCTACACCTTC
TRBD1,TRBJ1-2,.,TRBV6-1,CASSLDRNYGYTF,TGTGCCAGCAGCTTGGACAGGAACTATGGCTACACCTTC
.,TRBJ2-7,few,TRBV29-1,CSVGGPSYEQYF,TGCAGCGTTGGGGGACCATCCTACGAGCAGTACTTC
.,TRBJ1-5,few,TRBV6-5,CASSPRGSNQPQHF,TGTGCCAGCAGTCCACGGGGTAGCAATCAGCCCCAGCATTTT
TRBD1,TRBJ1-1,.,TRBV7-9,CASSYWTGDTEAFF,TGTGCCAGCAGCTATTGGACAGGGGACACTGAAGCTTTCTTT
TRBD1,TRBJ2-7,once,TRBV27,CASLRQGWYEQYF,TGTGCCAGCCTAAGACAGGGTTGGTACGAGCAGTACTTC
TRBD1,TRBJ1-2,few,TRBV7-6,CASSPLLGRGDYGYTF,TGTGCCAGCAGCCCTCTCCTAGGCAGGGGGGACTATGGCTACACCTTC
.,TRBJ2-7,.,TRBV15,CATSRGGTRYEQYF,TGTGCCACCAGCAGAGGCGGGACCCGATACGAGCAGTACTTC
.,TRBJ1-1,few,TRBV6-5,CASSPYYGGTEAFF,TGTGCCAGCAGCCCATACTACGGGGGGACTGAAGCTTTCTTT
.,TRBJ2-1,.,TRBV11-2,CASSLGSTGSPYNEQFF,TGTGCCAGCAGCTTAGGTAGCACGGGTAGCCCCTACAATGAGCAGTTCTTC
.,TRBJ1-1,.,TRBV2,CASSGGGTEAFF,TGTGCCAGCAGCGGCGGGGGGACTGAAGCTTTCTTT
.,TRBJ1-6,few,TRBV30,CACTEGSYSPLHF,TGTGCCTGCACGGAGGGTAGTTATTCACCCCTCCACTTT